The subject of this entry is one T cell receptor beta chain. What it binds is unknown. The data derive from a study of vaccination and CD4 T cells after COVID-19. The overall study: Convalescent cases consisted of six males and four females, of whom two were Hispanic. The interval from dose two to post-vaccine sampling had a median of 72 days, and it ranged from 14 to 241.

Whole-study findings and limits: Within the convalescent patients, spike mono-reactivity was found in 304 of 307 vaccine-specific clones.

As to treatment: roughly ten-day PBMC culture with coronavirus spike peptide pools or control peptides (ViraFEST assay). Negative selection separated CD4+ T cells from 10-day cultures. Cultured CD4+ T cell DNA was sequenced using the Oncomine TCR Beta short-read assay. One entry per CDR3 protein results from TCRdb running MiXCR on the PCR reads. This repertoire shows about 15,000 distinct CDR3 sequences, approximately 40% found once; its top ten account for 20% to 25%. In germline, CDR1 is SGHKS, CDR2 YYEKEE (reference sequence). The CDR3 is made up of 15 amino acids. Trimming pared 4 bases from V and 0 bases from J, leaving 11 bases between.

This sequence originates from a human donor with COVID-19. The sample comprised cultured CD4+ T cells from blood. The V and J genes are TRBV5-5 and TRBJ1-5, with unresolved D. CDR3 sequence (DNA): TGTGCCAGCAGCCCGGCACGAAATAGCAATCAGCCCCAGCATTTT. Protein sequence: CASSPARNSNQPQHF.